The clone carrying this T cell receptor beta chain was detected only a few times. Its target is not known. The V segment lost 6 bases and the J segment 0 bases; nucleotides outside the gene matches: 0. CDR1 SQVTM and CDR2 ANQGSEA come from the germline V gene. This CDR3 is 13 amino acids long. All donors comprised healthy Caucasians. This record belongs to a study of identical twins. The study's findings and limits: Low generation-probability sequences were in excess among twin-shared out-of-frame alpha sequences.

Through template switching, a universal primer site was introduced, and the cDNA contained unique molecular identifiers. Each CDR3 protein is one row after TCRdb ran MiXCR on the 5' RACE reads. The sample shows just under 550,000 distinct CDR3 sequences, 15% of them seen only once. These data also formed part of another study, on yellow fever vaccine responses in identical twins.

The rearrangement joins TRBV29-1 to TRBJ2-4; 9 nucleotides agree with TRBD1. The material sequenced was CD4+ T cells sorted from blood. This TCR was sampled from a woman under 30 in good health. The CDR3 coding sequence is TGCAGCGTGACAGGGGGAGCCAAAAACATTCAGTACTTC. Encoded protein: CSVTGGAKNIQYF.